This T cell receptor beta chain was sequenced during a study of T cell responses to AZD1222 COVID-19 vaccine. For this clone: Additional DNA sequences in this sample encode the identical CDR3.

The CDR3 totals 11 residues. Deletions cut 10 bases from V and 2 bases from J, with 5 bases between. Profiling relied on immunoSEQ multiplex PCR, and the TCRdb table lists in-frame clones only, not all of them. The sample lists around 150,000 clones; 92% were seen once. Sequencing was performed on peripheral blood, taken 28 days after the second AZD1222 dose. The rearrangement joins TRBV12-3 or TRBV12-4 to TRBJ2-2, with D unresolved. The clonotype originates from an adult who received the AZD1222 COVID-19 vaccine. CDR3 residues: CATQNTGELFF. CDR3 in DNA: TGTGCCACCCAAAACACCGGGGAGCTGTTTTTT.